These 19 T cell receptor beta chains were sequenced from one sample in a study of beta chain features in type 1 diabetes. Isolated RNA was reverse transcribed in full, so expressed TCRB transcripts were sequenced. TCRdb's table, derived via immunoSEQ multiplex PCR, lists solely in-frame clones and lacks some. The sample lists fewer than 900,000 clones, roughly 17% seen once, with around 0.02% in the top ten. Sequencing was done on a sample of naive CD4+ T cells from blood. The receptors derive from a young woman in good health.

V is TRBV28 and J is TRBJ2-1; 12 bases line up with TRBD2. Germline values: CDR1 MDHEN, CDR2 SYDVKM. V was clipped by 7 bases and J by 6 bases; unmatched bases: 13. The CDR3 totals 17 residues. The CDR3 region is CASIPAALAGGRNEQFF. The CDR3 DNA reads TGTGCCAGCATCCCTGCCGCCCTAGCGGGAGGGCGCAATGAGCAGTTCTTC.

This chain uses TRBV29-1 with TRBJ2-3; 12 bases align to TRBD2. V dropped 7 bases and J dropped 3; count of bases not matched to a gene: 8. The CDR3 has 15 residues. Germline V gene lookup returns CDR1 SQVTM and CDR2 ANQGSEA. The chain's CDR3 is CSGRLAGVFTDTQYF. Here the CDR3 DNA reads TGCAGCGGACGACTAGCGGGAGTATTTACAGATACGCAGTATTTT.

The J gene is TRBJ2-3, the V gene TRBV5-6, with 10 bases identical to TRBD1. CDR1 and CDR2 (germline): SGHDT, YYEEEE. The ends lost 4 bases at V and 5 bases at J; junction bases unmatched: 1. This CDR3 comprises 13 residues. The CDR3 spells CASSGTGVDTQYF. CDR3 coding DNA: TGTGCCAGCAGCGGGACAGGGGTAGATACGCAGTATTTT.

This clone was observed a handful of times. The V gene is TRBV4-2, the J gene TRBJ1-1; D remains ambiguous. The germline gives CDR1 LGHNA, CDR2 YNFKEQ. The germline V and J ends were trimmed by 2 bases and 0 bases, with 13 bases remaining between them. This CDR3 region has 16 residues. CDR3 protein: CASSQSGGEMNTEAFF. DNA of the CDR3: TGTGCCAGCAGCCAATCCGGTGGGGAGATGAACACTGAAGCTTTCTTT.

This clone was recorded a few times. The CDR3 spells CASSRWTSGRRIDTDTQYF. The CDR3 nucleotides are TGTGCCAGCAGCAGATGGACTAGCGGGAGGCGGATTGACACAGATACGCAGTATTTT. The genes are TRBV7-9 and TRBJ2-3, with 14 nucleotides matching TRBD2. Germline CDR1 is SEHNR and CDR2 is FQNEAQ (reference sequence). The CDR3 consists of 19 residues. Losses at the gene ends were 5 bases for V and 2 bases for J; bases not matched to a gene: 12.

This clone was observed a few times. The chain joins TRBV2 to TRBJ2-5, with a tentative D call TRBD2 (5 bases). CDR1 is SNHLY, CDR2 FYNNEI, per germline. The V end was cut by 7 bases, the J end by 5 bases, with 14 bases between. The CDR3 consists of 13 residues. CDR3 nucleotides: TGTGCCAGCACGAGCGGATGGGTTGAGACCCAGTACTTC. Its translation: CASTSGWVETQYF.

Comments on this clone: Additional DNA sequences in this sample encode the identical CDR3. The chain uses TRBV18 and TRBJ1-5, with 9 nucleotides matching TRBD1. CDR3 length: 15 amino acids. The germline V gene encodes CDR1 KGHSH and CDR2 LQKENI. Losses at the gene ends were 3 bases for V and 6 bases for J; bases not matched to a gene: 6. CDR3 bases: TGTGCCAGCTCACCTCCGGGACAGGGTGGTCAGCCCCAGCATTTT. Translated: CASSPPGQGGQPQHF.

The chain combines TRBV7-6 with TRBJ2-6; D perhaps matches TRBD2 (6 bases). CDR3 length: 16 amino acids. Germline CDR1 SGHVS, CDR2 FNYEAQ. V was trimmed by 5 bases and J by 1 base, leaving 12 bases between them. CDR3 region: CASSHLGTSGANVLTF. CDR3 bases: TGTGCCAGCAGCCACCTCGGGACTTCTGGGGCCAACGTCCTGACTTTC. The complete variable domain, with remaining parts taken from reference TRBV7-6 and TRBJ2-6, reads GAGVSQSPRYKVTKRGQDVALRCDPISGHVSLYWYRQALGQGPEFLTYFNYEAQQDKSGLPNDRFSAERPEGSISTLTIQRTEQRDSAMYRCASSHLGTSGANVLTFGAGSRLTVL.

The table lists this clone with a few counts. The DNA for the CDR3 is TGTGCCAGCAGCCCGCGGACTAGCGGGACCCAAACCTACAATGAGCAGTTCTTC. This sequence encodes CASSPRTSGTQTYNEQFF. The V gene is TRBV5-5, the J gene TRBJ2-1; TRBD2 matches at 12 bases. Trimming cost V 4 bases and J 2 bases; bases outside gene matches: 10. Germline CDR1 is SGHKS and CDR2 is YYEKEE (reference sequence). CDR3 length: 18 residues. Filled out from reference TRBV5-5 and TRBJ2-1, the complete variable domain reads DAGVTQSPTHLIKTRGQQVTLRCSPISGHKSVSWYQQVLGQGPQFIFQYYEKEERGRGNFPDRFSARQFPNYSSELNVNALLLGDSALYLCASSPRTSGTQTYNEQFFGPGTRLTVL.

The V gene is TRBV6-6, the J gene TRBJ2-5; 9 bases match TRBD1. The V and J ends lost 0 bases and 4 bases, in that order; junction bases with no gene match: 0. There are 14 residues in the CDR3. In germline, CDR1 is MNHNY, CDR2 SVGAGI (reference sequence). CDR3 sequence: CASSYSGQGETQYF. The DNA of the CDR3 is TGTGCCAGCAGTTACTCGGGACAGGGAGAGACCCAGTACTTC.

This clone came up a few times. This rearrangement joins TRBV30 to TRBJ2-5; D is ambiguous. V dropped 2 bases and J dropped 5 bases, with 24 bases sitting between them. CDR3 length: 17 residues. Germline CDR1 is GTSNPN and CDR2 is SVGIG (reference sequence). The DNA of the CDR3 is TGTGCCTGGAGTACGCCGGAGTCGACGGGCTTTTGGGAGACCCAGTACTTC. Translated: CAWSTPESTGFWETQYF.

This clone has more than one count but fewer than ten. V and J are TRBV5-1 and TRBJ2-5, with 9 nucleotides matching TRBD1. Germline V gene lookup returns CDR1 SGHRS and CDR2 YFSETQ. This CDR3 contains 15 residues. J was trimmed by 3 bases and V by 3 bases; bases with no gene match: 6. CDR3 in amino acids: CASSYGTGIKETQYF. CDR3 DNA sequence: TGCGCCAGCAGCTACGGGACAGGGATTAAAGAGACCCAGTACTTC.

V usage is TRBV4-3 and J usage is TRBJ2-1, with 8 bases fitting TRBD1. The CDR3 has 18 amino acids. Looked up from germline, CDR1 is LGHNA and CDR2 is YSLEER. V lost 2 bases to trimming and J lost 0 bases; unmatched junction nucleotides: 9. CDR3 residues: CASSQPKHRGSSYNEQFF. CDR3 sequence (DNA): TGCGCCAGCAGCCAACCGAAACACAGGGGGAGCTCCTACAATGAGCAGTTCTTC.

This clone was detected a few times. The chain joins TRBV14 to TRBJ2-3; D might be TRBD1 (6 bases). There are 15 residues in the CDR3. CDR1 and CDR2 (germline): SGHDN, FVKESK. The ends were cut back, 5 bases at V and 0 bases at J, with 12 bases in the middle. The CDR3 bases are TGTGCCAGCAGCACTTTTCAGGGGAGCACAGATACGCAGTATTTT. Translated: CASSTFQGSTDTQYF.

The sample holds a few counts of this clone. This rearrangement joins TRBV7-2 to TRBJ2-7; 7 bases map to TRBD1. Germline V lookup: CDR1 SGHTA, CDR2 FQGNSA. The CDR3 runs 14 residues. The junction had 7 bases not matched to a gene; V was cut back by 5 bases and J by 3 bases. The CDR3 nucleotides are TGTGCCAGCAGCCCAACGGGACAGCGCTACGAGCAGTACTTC. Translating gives CASSPTGQRYEQYF.

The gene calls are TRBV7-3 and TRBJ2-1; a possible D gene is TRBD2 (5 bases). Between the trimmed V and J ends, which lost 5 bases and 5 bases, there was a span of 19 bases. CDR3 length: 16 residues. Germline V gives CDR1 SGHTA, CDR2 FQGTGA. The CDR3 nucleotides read TGTGCCAGCAGCCCCCGTAGTAGCGCCCAAAACAATGAGCAGTTCTTC. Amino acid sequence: CASSPRSSAQNNEQFF. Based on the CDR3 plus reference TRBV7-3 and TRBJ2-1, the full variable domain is GAGVSQTPSNKVTEKGKYVELRCDPISGHTALYWYRQSLGQGPEFLIYFQGTGAADDSGLPNDRFFAVRPEGSVSTLKIQRTERGDSAVYLCASSPRSSAQNNEQFFGPGTRLTVL.

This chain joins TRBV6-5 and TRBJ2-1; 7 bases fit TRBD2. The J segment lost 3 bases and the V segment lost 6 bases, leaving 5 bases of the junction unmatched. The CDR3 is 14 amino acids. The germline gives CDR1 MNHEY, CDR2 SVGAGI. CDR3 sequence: CASRPSGGYNEQFF. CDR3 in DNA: TGTGCCAGCAGACCTAGCGGAGGCTACAATGAGCAGTTCTTC.

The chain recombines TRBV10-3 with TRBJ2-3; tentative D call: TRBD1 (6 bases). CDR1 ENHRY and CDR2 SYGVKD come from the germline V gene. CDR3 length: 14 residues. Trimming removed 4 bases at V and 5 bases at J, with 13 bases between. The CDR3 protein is CAISGQAPQDTQYF. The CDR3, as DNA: TGTGCCATCAGTGGACAGGCACCTCAAGATACGCAGTATTTT.

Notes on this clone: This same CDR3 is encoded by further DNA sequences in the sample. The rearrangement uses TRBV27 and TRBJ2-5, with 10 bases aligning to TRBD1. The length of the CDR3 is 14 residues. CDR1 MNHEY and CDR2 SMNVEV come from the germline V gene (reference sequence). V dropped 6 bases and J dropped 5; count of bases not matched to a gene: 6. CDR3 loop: CASSRQGAEETQYF. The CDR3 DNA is TGTGCCAGCAGCAGACAGGGGGCGGAGGAGACCCAGTACTTC.